This T cell receptor beta chain was identified in a study of blood T cell repertoires in COVID-19. Study context: COVID-19 samples, acute and convalescent, were from the United States, Italy and Spain. In each case, the material was cDNA or gDNA derived from T cells, B-cell-depleted T cells, or PBMCs.

Under the authors' procedure: Estimated nucleated cell counts came from reference gene primer amplification. Profiled with immunoSEQ multiplex PCR; TCRdb holds only in-frame clones, not every one. Clone size and V and J calls were adopted from that table, with D and trimming inferred from the DNA. In the table there are some 150,000 clones, 65% to 90% of which are singletons. Germline loops: CDR1 MNHEY, CDR2 SVGAGI. There are 13 residues in the CDR3. V lost 7 bases, J lost 4 bases, and 5 bases stayed unmatched. The chain combines TRBV6-5 with TRBJ1-1, with TRBD1 identical over 8 bases. The receptor's source is a woman between 45 and 65 years old with acute or convalescent COVID-19. The source material was peripheral blood. CDR3 bases: TGTGCCAGCATCAGGGGGCAGGGCACTGAAGCTTTCTTT. Its translation: CASIRGQGTEAFF.